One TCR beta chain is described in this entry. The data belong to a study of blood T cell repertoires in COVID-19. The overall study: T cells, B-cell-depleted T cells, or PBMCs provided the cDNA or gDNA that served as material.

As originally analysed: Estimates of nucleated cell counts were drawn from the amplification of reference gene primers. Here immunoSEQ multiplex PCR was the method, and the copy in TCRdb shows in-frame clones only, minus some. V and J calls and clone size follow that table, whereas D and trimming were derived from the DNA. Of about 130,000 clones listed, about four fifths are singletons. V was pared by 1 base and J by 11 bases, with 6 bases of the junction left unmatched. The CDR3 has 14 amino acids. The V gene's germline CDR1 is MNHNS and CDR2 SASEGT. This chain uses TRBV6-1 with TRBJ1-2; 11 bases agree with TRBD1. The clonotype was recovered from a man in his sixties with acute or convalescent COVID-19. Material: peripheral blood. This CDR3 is CASSEGIGTGGYTF. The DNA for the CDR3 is TGTGCCAGCAGTGAAGGGATCGGGACAGGGGGTTACACCTTC.